This entry lists 8 T cell receptor beta chains sequenced from one sample in a study of technical replicates of blood from a handful of donors. Sequenced by immunoSEQ multiplex PCR; TCRdb stores in-frame clones only, minus some. Here the sample spans about 54,000 clones, 90% to 95% being singletons. The sequenced material came from T cells isolated from PBMCs. These receptors all stem from a human donor in good health.

The gene calls are TRBV28 and TRBJ2-7; D unresolved. Trimming shortened V by 6 bases and J by 0 bases, and 12 bases separated the two germline ends. The CDR3 length is 14 residues. The germline V gene has CDR1 MDHEN and CDR2 SYDVKM. The CDR3 DNA reads as TGTGCCAGCAGATCCGACTCCTCCTCCTACGAGCAGTACTTC. Amino acids: CASRSDSSSYEQYF.

V and J are TRBV5-4 and TRBJ2-5; 8 bases are a match to TRBD1. The J segment lost 1 base and the V segment lost 1 base, leaving 6 bases of the junction unmatched. Per germline, CDR1 SGHNT and CDR2 YYREEE (reference sequence). The CDR3 has 16 residues. As DNA, the CDR3 is TGTGCCAGCAGCTTGACAGGGGGTATAACCCAAGAGACCCAGTACTTC. This gives the protein CASSLTGGITQETQYF.

V usage is TRBV7-2 and J usage is TRBJ2-7; no reliable D call. The CDR3 is 13 amino acids. V lost 5 bases, J lost 5 bases, and 13 bases lay in between. CDR1 SGHTA and CDR2 FQGNSA come from the germline V gene. CDR3 sequence reads: CASSAVGSDEQYF. CDR3 DNA sequence: TGTGCCAGCAGCGCGGTTGGGTCTGACGAGCAGTACTTC.

CDR3 DNA sequence: TGTGCCAGCAGCTTAGGCCGTACAGGGGGCGCCGGTGGCTACACCTTC. Amino acid sequence: CASSLGRTGGAGGYTF. The genes are TRBV13 and TRBJ1-2; 9 bases agree with TRBD1. Germline V gene sequence: CDR1 PRHDT, CDR2 FYEKMQ (reference sequence). The trim removed 0 bases at V and 7 bases at J, leaving 9 bases unmatched. The CDR3 sequence is 16 residues long.

The chain joins TRBV11-2 to TRBJ2-7, with TRBD2 as a possible D gene (6 bases). Trimming pared 7 bases from V and 5 bases from J, leaving 33 bases between. The CDR3 covers 19 residues. Germline assignment: CDR1 SGHAT and CDR2 FQNNGV. The CDR3: CASTPGYPTRLVKSHEQYF. The CDR3 DNA follows: TGTGCCAGCACCCCCGGGTATCCGACAAGACTAGTGAAGTCACACGAGCAGTACTTC.

CDR3 coding DNA: TGTGCCAGCAGGGGACTAGCGGTCACCGGGGAGCTGTTTTTT. Translation: CASRGLAVTGELFF. The chain joins TRBV28 to TRBJ2-2, with 11 bases fitting TRBD2. Trimming removed 6 bases from V and 4 bases from J; junction bases left unmatched: 1. The CDR3 sequence is 14 residues long. The germline V gene has CDR1 MDHEN and CDR2 SYDVKM.

The rearrangement joins TRBV5-1 to TRBJ1-1; possibly TRBD1 for D (5 bases). V lost 0 bases and J lost 8, with 17 bases in between. Germline V CDR1 and CDR2: SGHRS, YFSETQ. The CDR3 sequence is 15 residues long. In DNA form, the CDR3 reads TGCGCCAGCAGCTTGGTCGCAGGGCTTCTTGAGGAAGCTTTCTTT. Protein sequence: CASSLVAGLLEEAFF.

The chain is built from TRBV5-4 and TRBJ2-1, with 8 bases matching TRBD2. Per the germline V gene, CDR1 is SGHNT and CDR2 is YYREEE (reference sequence). V lost 4 bases and J lost 6; bases outside the gene matches: 6. CDR3 length: 14 residues. In DNA form, the CDR3 reads TGTGCCAGCAGCCCAACCGGGACTAGCAATGAGCAGTTCTTC. Protein sequence: CASSPTGTSNEQFF.